This T cell receptor beta chain was recovered during a study of regulatory T cells in long-lasting Graves disease. Stated time point: newly diagnosed GD, antithyroid drugs for less than 3 months. The authors made the TCR library using RNA they extracted from PBMCs. Recruitment took place at an endocrinology department in Xi'an, China. Only a few counts were recorded for this clonotype. Construction of TCR beta libraries relied on iRepertoire HTBI primers and on Arm-PCR targeting CDR3 regions. TCRdb re-analysed the multiplex PCR reads in MiXCR, keeping a single row per CDR3 protein. This table has around 360,000 distinct CDR3 sequences, 15% to 20% appearing once. The sample was also reused in another study, on T cells in Graves' hyperthyroidism and ophthalmopathy.

This sample comprised peripheral blood mononuclear cells (PBMCs), obtained at new diagnosis, from a patient treated with antithyroid drugs. The TCR was taken from a woman between 18 and 29 years old with Graves disease.

CDR3: CASSPQVGGADTQYF. CDR3 coding DNA: TGTGCCAGCAGTCCCCAGGTGGGAGGGGCGGATACGCAGTATTTT. The V gene is TRBV12-3 or TRBV12-4, the J gene TRBJ2-3, with 7 bases that match TRBD2. V dropped 5 bases and J dropped 6; count of bases not matched to a gene: 11. CDR3 length equals 15 residues.